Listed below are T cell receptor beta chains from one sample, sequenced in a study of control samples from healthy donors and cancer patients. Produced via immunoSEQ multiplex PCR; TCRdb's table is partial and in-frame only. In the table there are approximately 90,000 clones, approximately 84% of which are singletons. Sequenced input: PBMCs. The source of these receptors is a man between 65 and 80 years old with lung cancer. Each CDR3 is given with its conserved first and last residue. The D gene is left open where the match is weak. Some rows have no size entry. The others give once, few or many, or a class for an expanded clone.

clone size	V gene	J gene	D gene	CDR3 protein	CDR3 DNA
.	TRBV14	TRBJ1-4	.	CASSQGREGETTNEKLFF	TGTGCCAGCAGCCAAGGCAGGGAGGGCGAAACAACTAATGAAAAACTGTTTTTT
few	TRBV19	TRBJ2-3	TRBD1	CASSIFGTGGTDTQYF	TGTGCCAGTAGTATATTCGGGACAGGGGGAACAGATACGCAGTATTTT
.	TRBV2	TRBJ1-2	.	CAILQPTGFNYGYTF	TGTGCCATCCTTCAACCCACAGGGTTCAACTATGGCTACACCTTC
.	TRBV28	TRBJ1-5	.	CASSRLGASQPQHF	TGTGCCAGCAGCCGCCTCGGGGCCTCGCAGCCCCAGCATTTT
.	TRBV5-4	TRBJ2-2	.	CASNTGLGVGELFF	TGTGCCAGCAACACAGGGCTTGGTGTCGGGGAGCTGTTTTTT
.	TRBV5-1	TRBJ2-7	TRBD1	CASSLGTGRSYEQYF	TGCGCCAGCAGCCTGGGGACAGGGAGGTCCTACGAGCAGTACTTC
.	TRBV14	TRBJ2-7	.	CAITTEVSLEQYF	TGTGCCATCACGACGGAAGTCAGCCTCGAGCAGTACTTC
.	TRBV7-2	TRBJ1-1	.	CASSLSHRVDTEAFF	TGTGCCAGCAGCTTATCGCACAGGGTCGACACTGAAGCTTTCTTT
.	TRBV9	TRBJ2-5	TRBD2	CASSKGLAGSGETQYF	TGTGCCAGCAGCAAGGGACTAGCGGGGTCAGGGGAGACCCAGTACTTC
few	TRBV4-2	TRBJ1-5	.	CASSQEAATSYQPQHF	TGTGCCAGCAGCCAAGAGGCGGCCACCTCATATCAGCCCCAGCATTTT
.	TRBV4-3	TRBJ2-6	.	CASSQDHSGANVLTF	TGCGCCAGCAGCCAAGATCACTCTGGGGCCAACGTCCTGACTTTC
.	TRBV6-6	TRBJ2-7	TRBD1	CASSLRPGTGGAGSYEQYF	TGTGCCAGCAGCTTAAGACCCGGGACAGGGGGCGCTGGGAGTTACGAGCAGTACTTC
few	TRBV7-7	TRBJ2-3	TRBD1	CASSLGTGVTDTQYF	TGTGCCAGCAGCCTCGGGACAGGGGTCACAGATACGCAGTATTTT
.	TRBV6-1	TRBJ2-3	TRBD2	CASSERAGSTDTQYF	TGTGCCAGCAGTGAAAGAGCGGGGAGCACAGATACGCAGTATTTT
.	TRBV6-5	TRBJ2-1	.	CASRRRDSQFF	TGTGCCAGCAGGAGGAGGGACTCCCAGTTCTTC
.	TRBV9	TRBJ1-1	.	CASSVDSRVGAFF	TGTGCCAGCAGCGTAGATTCGCGGGTCGGGGCTTTCTTT
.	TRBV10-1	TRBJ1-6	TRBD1	CASTADRGNSPLHF	TGCGCCAGCACCGCGGACAGGGGGAATTCACCCCTCCACTTT
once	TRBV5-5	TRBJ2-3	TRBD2	CASSPGTRQNTDTQYF	TGTGCCAGCAGCCCAGGGACTAGGCAAAACACAGATACGCAGTATTTT
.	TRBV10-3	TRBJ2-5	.	CAISHGGTDQETQYF	TGTGCCATCAGCCATGGAGGGACAGACCAAGAGACCCAGTACTTC
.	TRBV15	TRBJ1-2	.	CATSRRGPGREVYGYTF	TGTGCCACCAGCAGGCGGGGCCCTGGCCGCGAAGTTTATGGCTACACCTTC
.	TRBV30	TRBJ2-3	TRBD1	CAWSRTGPTDTQYF	TGTGCCTGGAGTCGGACAGGGCCCACAGATACGCAGTATTTT
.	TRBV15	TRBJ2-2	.	CATSRDRGVNGELFF	TGTGCCACCAGCAGAGACAGGGGGGTGAACGGGGAGCTGTTTTTT
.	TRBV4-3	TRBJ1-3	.	CASSQDFAIDSGNTIYF	TGCGCCAGCAGCCAAGATTTCGCGATTGACTCTGGAAACACCATATATTTT
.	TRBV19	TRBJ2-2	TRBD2	CASKLGTTLTGELFF	TGTGCCAGTAAGCTCGGGACTACCTTAACCGGGGAGCTGTTTTTT
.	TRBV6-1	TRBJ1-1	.	CASSEEHMNTEAFF	TGTGCCAGCAGTGAAGAACACATGAACACTGAAGCTTTCTTT
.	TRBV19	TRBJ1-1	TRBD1	CASSIPNRGRSEAFF	TGTGCCAGTAGTATCCCAAACAGGGGGCGAAGTGAAGCTTTCTTT
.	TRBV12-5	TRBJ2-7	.	CASGLAPGTNPYEQYF	TGTGCTAGTGGTTTGGCTCCCGGGACAAATCCCTACGAGCAGTACTTC
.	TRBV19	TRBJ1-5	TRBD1	CASNGGQGLRGSNQPQHF	TGTGCCAGTAACGGTGGACAGGGCCTCCGGGGGAGCAATCAGCCCCAGCATTTT
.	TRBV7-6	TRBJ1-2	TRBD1	CASSLGILRDRGPNYGYTF	TGTGCCAGCAGCTTAGGGATACTCCGGGACAGGGGGCCCAACTATGGCTACACCTTC
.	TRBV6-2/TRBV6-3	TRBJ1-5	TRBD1	CASSYSSGGYQPQHF	TGTGCCAGCAGTTACTCATCAGGGGGCTACCAGCCCCAGCATTTT